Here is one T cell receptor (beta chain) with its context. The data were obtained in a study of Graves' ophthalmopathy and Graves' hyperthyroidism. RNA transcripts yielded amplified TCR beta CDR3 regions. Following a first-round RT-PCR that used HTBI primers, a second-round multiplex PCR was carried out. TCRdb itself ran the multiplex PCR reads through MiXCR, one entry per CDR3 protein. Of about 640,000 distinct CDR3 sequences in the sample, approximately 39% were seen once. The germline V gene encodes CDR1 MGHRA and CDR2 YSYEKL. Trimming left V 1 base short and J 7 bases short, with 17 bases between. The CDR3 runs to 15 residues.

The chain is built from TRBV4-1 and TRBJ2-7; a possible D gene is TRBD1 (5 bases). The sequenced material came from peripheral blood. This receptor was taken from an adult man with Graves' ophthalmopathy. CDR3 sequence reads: CASSQVGMDTKEQYF. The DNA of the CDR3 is TGCGCCAGCAGCCAAGTAGGAATGGACACGAAGGAGCAGTACTTC.